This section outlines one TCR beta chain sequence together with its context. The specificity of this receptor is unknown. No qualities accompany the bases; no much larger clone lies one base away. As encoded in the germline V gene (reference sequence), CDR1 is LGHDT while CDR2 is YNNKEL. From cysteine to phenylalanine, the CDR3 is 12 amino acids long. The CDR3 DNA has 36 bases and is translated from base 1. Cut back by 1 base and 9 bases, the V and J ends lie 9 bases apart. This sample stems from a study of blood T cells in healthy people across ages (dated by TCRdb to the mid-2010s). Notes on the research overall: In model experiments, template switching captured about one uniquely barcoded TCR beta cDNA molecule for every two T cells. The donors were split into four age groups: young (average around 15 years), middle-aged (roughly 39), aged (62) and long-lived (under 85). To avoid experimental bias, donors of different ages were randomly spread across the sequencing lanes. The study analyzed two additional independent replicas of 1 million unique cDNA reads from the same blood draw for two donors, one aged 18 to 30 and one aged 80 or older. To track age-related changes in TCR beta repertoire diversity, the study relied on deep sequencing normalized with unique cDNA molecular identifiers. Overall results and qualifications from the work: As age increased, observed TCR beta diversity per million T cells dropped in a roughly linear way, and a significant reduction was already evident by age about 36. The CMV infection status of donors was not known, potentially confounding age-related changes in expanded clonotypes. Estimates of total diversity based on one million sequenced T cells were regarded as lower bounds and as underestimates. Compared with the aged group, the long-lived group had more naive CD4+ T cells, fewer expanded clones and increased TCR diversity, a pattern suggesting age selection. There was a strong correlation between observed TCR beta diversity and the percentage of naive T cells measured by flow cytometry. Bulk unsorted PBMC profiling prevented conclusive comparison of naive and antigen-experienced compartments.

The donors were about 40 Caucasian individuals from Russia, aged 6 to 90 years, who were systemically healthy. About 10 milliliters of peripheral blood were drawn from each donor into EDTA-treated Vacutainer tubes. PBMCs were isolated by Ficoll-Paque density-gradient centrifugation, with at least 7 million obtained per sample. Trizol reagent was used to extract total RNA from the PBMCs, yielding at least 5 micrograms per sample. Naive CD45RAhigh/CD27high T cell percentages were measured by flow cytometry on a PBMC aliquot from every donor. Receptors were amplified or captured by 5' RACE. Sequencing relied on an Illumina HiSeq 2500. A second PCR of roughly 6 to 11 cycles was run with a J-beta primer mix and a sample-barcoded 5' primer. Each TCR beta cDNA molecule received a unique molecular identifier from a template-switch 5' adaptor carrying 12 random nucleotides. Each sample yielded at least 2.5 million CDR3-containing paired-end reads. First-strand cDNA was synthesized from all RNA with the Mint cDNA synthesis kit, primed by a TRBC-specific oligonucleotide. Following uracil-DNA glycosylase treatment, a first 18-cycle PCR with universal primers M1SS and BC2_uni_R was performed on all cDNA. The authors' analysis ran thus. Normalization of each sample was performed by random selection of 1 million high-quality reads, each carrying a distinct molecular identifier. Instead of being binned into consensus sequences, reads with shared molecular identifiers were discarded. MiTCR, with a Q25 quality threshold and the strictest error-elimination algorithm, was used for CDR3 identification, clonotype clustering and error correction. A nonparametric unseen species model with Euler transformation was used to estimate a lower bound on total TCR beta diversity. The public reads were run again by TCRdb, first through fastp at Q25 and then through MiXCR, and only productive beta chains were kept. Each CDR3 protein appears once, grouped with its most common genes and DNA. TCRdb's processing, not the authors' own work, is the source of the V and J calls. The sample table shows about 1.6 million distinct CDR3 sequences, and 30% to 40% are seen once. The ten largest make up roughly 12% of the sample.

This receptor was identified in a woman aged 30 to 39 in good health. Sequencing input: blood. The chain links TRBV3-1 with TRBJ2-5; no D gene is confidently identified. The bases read TGTGCCAGCAGCCAAGCAGGCCGAGCCCAGTACTTC. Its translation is CASSQAGRAQYF.